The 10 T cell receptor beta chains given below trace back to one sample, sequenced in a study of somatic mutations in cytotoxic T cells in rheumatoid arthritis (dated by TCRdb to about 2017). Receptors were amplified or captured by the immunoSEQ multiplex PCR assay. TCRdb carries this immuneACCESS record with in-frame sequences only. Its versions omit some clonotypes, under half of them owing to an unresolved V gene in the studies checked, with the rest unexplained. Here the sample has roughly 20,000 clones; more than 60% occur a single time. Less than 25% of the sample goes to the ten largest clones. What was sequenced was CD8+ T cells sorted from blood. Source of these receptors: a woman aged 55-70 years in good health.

In DNA form, the CDR3 reads TGTGCCTGGACGACGTTTTGGGGGGGCCCCTACAATGAGCAGTTCTTC. Protein: CAWTTFWGGPYNEQFF. The chain recombines TRBV30 with TRBJ2-1, with D perhaps matching TRBD2 (7 bases). The CDR3 sequence is 16 residues long. Germline V gene data show CDR1 as GTSNPN and CDR2 as SVGIG (reference sequence). V shed 4 bases and J shed 2 bases, with 18 bases lying between them.

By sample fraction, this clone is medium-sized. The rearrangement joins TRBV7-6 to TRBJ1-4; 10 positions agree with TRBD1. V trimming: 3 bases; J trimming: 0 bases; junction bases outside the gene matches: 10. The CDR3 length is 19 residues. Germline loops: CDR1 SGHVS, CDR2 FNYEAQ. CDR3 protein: CASSFGTGDVGATNEKLFF. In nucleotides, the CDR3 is TGTGCCAGCAGCTTCGGGACAGGGGATGTGGGGGCAACTAATGAAAAACTGTTTTTT.

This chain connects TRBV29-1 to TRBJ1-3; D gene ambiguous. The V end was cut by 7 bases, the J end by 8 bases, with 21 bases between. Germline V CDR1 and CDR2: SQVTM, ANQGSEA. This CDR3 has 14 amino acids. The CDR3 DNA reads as TGCAGCGCCGCGAACCGGGCAGGTCATGACACCATATATTTT. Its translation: CSAANRAGHDTIYF.

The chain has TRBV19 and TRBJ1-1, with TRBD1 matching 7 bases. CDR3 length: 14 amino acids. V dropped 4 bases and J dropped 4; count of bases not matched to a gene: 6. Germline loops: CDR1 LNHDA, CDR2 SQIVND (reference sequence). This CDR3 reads CASSTRQGPTEAFF. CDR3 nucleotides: TGTGCCAGTAGTACCCGACAGGGTCCCACTGAAGCTTTCTTT. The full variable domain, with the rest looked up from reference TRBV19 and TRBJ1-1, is DGGITQSPKYLFRKEGQNVTLSCEQNLNHDAMYWYRQDPGQGLRLIYYSQIVNDFQKGDIAEGYSVSREKKESFPLTVTSAQKNPTAFYLCASSTRQGPTEAFFGQGTRLTVV.

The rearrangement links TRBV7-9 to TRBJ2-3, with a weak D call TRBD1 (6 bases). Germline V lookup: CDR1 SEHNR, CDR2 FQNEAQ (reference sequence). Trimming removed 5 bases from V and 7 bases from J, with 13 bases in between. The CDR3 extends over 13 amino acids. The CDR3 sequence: CASSPGTPYTQYF. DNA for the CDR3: TGTGCCAGCAGCCCCGGGACACCGTATACGCAGTATTTT.

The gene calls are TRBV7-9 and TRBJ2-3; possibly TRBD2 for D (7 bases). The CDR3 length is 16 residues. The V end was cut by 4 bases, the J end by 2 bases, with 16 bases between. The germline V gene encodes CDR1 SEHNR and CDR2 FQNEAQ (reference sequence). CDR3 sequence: CASSSTGLEITDTQYF. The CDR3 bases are TGTGCCAGCAGCTCGACAGGACTAGAGATCACAGATACGCAGTATTTT.

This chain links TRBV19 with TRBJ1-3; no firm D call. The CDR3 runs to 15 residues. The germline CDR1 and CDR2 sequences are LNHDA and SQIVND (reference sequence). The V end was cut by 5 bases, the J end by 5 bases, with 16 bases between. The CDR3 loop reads CASSPPQRERNTIYF. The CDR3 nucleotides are TGTGCCAGTAGTCCCCCCCAGCGAGAACGAAACACCATATATTTT.

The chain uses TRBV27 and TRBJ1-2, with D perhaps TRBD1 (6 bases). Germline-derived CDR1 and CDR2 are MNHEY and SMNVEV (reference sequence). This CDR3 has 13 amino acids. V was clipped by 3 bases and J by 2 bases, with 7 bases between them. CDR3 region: CASSLGGNYGYTF. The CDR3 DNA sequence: TGTGCCAGCAGTTTGGGGGGCAACTATGGCTACACCTTC.

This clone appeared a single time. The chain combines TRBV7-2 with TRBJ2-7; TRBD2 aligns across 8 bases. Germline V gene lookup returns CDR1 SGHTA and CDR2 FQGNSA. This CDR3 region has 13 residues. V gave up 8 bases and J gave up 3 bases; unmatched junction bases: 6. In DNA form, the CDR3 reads TGTGCCAGCGTCGGGGGGGCTCGCTACGAGCAGTACTTC. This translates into CASVGGARYEQYF.

Here the CDR3 reads CASATANYEQYF. CDR3 sequence (DNA): TGTGCCAGCGCGACAGCCAACTACGAGCAGTACTTC. The chain combines TRBV27 with TRBJ2-7, with D maybe TRBD1 (5 bases). The CDR3 loop spans 12 amino acids. V was trimmed by 8 bases and J by 3 bases, leaving 11 bases between them. From germline, CDR1 is MNHEY and CDR2 SMNVEV (reference sequence).